These 8 T cell receptor beta chains share one sample of origin, sequenced in a study of cytomegalovirus exposure and HLA in healthy donors. Use of 60 Vbeta and 13 Jbeta primers characterized the PCR. Clones were read by immunoSEQ multiplex PCR, and TCRdb kept only the in-frame ones, dropping some. The table records about 180,000 clones, about 82% of them present only once. The sequencing input was PBMCs. The receptor set was obtained from a woman in her 50s in good health and CMV-seropositive.

This chain joins TRBV2 and TRBJ1-5, with unresolved D. Trimming cost V 2 bases and J 5 bases, with 7 bases left between them. The CDR3 extends over 13 amino acids. The germline V gene encodes CDR1 SNHLY and CDR2 FYNNEI. The CDR3 sequence is CASSENLYQPQHF. The CDR3 DNA is TGTGCCAGCAGTGAAAACTTATATCAGCCCCAGCATTTT. The entire variable domain, with the rest obtained from reference TRBV2 and TRBJ1-5, is as follows: EPEVTQTPSHQVTQMGQEVILRCVPISNHLYFYWYRQILGQKVEFLVSFYNNEISEKSEIFDDQFSVERPDGSNFTLKIRSTKLEDSAMYFCASSENLYQPQHFGDGTRLSIL.

The DNA for the CDR3 is TGTGCCAGTAGATTGACAGGGGGCAATGAGCAGTTCTTC. Translating it yields CASRLTGGNEQFF. The V and J genes are TRBV19 and TRBJ2-1, with TRBD1 identical over 9 bases. The ends lost 6 bases at V and 6 bases at J; junction bases unmatched: 3. The CDR3 spans 13 residues. The germline CDR1 and CDR2 sequences are LNHDA and SQIVND (reference sequence). The whole variable domain, remainder taken from reference TRBV19 and TRBJ2-1, is DGGITQSPKYLFRKEGQNVTLSCEQNLNHDAMYWYRQDPGQGLRLIYYSQIVNDFQKGDIAEGYSVSREKKESFPLTVTSAQKNPTAFYLCASRLTGGNEQFFGPGTRLTVL.

This clone was counted once. J is TRBJ1-1 and V is TRBV19, with D perhaps TRBD1 (5 bases). V lost 6 bases and J 1 base, leaving 9 bases between the germline ends. CDR1 and CDR2 from the germline V gene are LNHDA and SQIVND (reference sequence). The CDR3 covers 13 residues. The CDR3 loop reads CASRITGNTEAFF. The CDR3 bases are TGTGCCAGTAGGATCACAGGGAACACTGAAGCTTTCTTT.

The chain is built from TRBV11-2 and TRBJ1-4; 9 bases align to TRBD1. V shed 5 bases and J 7 bases; nucleotides not matched to a gene: 5. Germline lookup yields CDR1 SGHAT and CDR2 FQNNGV. This CDR3 spans 14 amino acids. CDR3 region: CASSPRQGGEKLFF. DNA for the CDR3: TGTGCCAGCAGCCCCAGACAGGGGGGTGAAAAACTGTTTTTT.

Written as DNA, the CDR3 is TGTGCCAGCCATCGAGGGACCGGGGAGCTGTTTTTT. Its protein product is CASHRGTGELFF. This chain joins TRBV6-5 and TRBJ2-2; a possible D gene is TRBD2 (5 bases). V lost 8 bases, J lost 5 bases, and 9 bases lay in between. The V gene's germline CDR1 is MNHEY and CDR2 SVGAGI. The CDR3 has 12 residues.

The chain carries TRBV4-2 and TRBJ2-2; 9 bases are shared with TRBD2. The CDR3 has 16 amino acids. V gave up 0 bases and J gave up 5 bases; unmatched junction bases: 4. Germline V gives CDR1 LGHNA, CDR2 YNFKEQ. The DNA of the CDR3 is TGTGCCAGCAGCCAAGATAGTGGACTAGCGACCGGGGAGCTGTTTTTT. Translation gives CASSQDSGLATGELFF.

The gene calls are TRBV7-6 and TRBJ1-1, with D unclear. V was shortened by 5 bases and J by 1 base, with 14 bases between the two germline ends. The V gene's germline CDR1 is SGHVS and CDR2 FNYEAQ. This CDR3 region has 15 residues. The CDR3 sequence is CASSPSGLPNTEAFF. The CDR3, as DNA: TGTGCCAGCAGCCCAAGTGGACTCCCGAACACTGAAGCTTTCTTT.

This clone was detected only a few times. The chain combines TRBV10-3 with TRBJ1-5; D gene unclear. Per germline, CDR1 ENHRY and CDR2 SYGVKD. V gave up 0 bases and J gave up 5 bases, with 11 bases separating them. The CDR3 has 15 amino acids. CDR3 DNA: TGTGCCATCAGTGAGTCAGCAGCGCCCCATCAGCCCCAGCATTTT. This sequence encodes CAISESAAPHQPQHF.